This T cell receptor beta chain was sequenced in a study of blood T cell repertoires in COVID-19. Study at large: Sites across the United States, Italy and Spain contributed samples from acute and convalescent COVID-19. Sources were T cells, B-cell-depleted T cells, or PBMCs; the material itself was cDNA or gDNA.

CDR1 SGHRS and CDR2 YFSETQ come from the germline V gene. This CDR3 contains 18 residues. Trimming cost V 2 bases and J 7 bases, with 27 bases left between them. In the authors' methods: Reference gene primer amplification yielded estimated nucleated cell counts. TCRdb's table, derived via immunoSEQ multiplex PCR, lists solely in-frame clones and lacks some. V, J and clone size were drawn from that table, and D and trimming were deduced from the DNA. The sample yields about 210,000 clones, 92% seen once. The clonotype was recovered from a man younger than 45 with acute or convalescent COVID-19. V is TRBV5-1 and J is TRBJ1-2; D possibly corresponds to TRBD1 (6 bases). Sequencing was carried out using peripheral blood. The CDR3 DNA is TGCGCCAGCAGCTTTCAGGGGCCCCGCGGCCCGGGTCAATCTGGCTACACCTTC. Its translation is CASSFQGPRGPGQSGYTF. Full variable domain (remainder filled in from reference TRBV5-1 and TRBJ1-2): KAGVTQTPRYLIKTRGQQVTLSCSPISGHRSVSWYQQTPGQGLQFLFEYFSETQRNKGNFPGRFSGRQFSNSRSEMNVSTLELGDSALYLCASSFQGPRGPGQSGYTFGSGTRLTVV.